The 7 T cell receptor beta chains given below trace back to one sample, sequenced in a study of identical twins. TCRdb reanalysed the 5' RACE reads using MiXCR and keeps one entry per CDR3 protein. Of roughly 230,000 distinct CDR3 sequences detected, about 8% appear once; the ten largest clones hold 2.5% to 3.5%. This same sample was also part of a study on yellow fever vaccine responses in identical twins.

The specimen was CD8+ T cells sorted from blood. The receptors were sampled from a woman aged 18-29 years in good health.

The chain carries TRBV6-4 and TRBJ2-3; no clear D gene. V lost 3 bases and J lost 2, with 15 bases in between. Germline loops: CDR1 MRHNA, CDR2 SNTAGT. The CDR3 covers 16 residues. The CDR3 region is CASSDSLIRATDTQYF. The CDR3 nucleotides are TGTGCCAGCAGTGATTCCCTGATCCGAGCCACAGATACGCAGTATTTT.

This clonotype was observed a handful of times. The chain couples TRBV7-9 to TRBJ1-4, with D unresolved. V lost 5 bases, J lost 3 bases, and 16 bases lay in between. Looked up from germline, CDR1 is SEHNR and CDR2 is FQNEAQ (reference sequence). The CDR3 contains 16 residues. The CDR3: CASSPTLGRPNEKLFF. The CDR3 coding sequence is TGTGCCAGCAGCCCCACCCTGGGGAGGCCTAATGAAAAACTGTTTTTT.

As to this clonotype: Since a much larger clone is just one base distant, this may be a read error. J is TRBJ2-2 and V is TRBV15; D may be TRBD1 or TRBD2 (5 bases each). V was trimmed by 3 bases and J by 4 bases, leaving 21 bases between them. Germline loops: CDR1 LNHNV, CDR2 YYDKDF (reference sequence). The CDR3 totals 18 residues. CDR3 nucleotides: TGTGCCACCAGCAGGGCCTTGGGACCAGCGTTTGGCACCGGGGAGCTGTTTTTT. Amino acids: CATSRALGPAFGTGELFF.

The chain links TRBV11-1 to TRBJ2-1, with 10 bases that match TRBD2. Germline CDR1 is SGHAT and CDR2 is FQDESV (reference sequence). J gave up 1 base and V 5 bases, and 11 bases lay outside the gene matches. There are 18 residues in the CDR3. In DNA form, the CDR3 reads TGTGCCAGCAGCCTACCGGCTAGCGGGAGATTGTCCTACAATGAGCAGTTCTTC. Its translation is CASSLPASGRLSYNEQFF.

In its sample, this clonotype was seen many times. The V gene is TRBV27, the J gene TRBJ2-1; 7 bases map to TRBD1. V was clipped by 6 bases and J by 6 bases; unmatched bases: 8. The CDR3 length is 14 residues. Germline CDR1 and CDR2: MNHEY and SMNVEV (reference sequence). CDR3 DNA: TGTGCCAGCAGCTGGGGACAGAATCCCAATGAGCAGTTCTTC. Translation: CASSWGQNPNEQFF.

The V and J genes are TRBV11-3 and TRBJ2-2; D unresolved. V lost 3 bases, J lost 9 bases, and 8 bases lay in between. CDR3 size: 12 residues. Germline V gene lookup returns CDR1 SGHNT and CDR2 YENEEA. CDR3: CASSFPNRELFF. In DNA, the CDR3 is TGTGCCAGCAGCTTCCCAAATCGGGAGCTGTTTTTT.

This clonotype showed up just a few times. V usage is TRBV7-9 and J usage is TRBJ1-6; TRBD1 aligns across 8 bases. The V segment lost 2 bases and the J segment 8 bases; nucleotides outside the gene matches: 8. Germline CDR1 reads SEHNR; CDR2 reads FQNEAQ (reference sequence). This CDR3 has 16 residues. Written as DNA, the CDR3 is TGTGCCAGCAGCTTAAGGGAGGGACAGGCTGATTCACCCCTCCACTTT. This sequence encodes CASSLREGQADSPLHF.